Listed below are T cell receptor beta chains from one sample, sequenced in a study of post-analysis software for immune sequencing data. One entry per CDR3 protein, called by TCRdb with MiXCR from the PCR reads. The sample has around 700,000 distinct CDR3 sequences, roughly three fifths seen once. Sequencing was performed on blood. The origin of the receptors is a girl aged 2 to 10 with multiple sclerosis. The CDR3 runs from the conserved cysteine through the conserved F or W. A D gene is named only where the DNA matches it firmly. A clone size is listed for some rows: how often the clone was seen (once, few, many), or a class if it is expanded.

abundance	v_gene	j_gene	d_gene	CDR3nt	CDR3aa
.	TRBV5-5	TRBJ2-5	.	TGTGCCAGCAGCTTGGATGACATCGCAGCAGAACCTAGGGAGACCCAGTACTTC	CASSLDDIAAEPRETQYF
.	TRBV5-1	TRBJ2-1	.	TGCGCCAGCAAGGGGGGGAGCTCCCACAATGAGCAGTTCTTC	CASKGGSSHNEQFF
once	TRBV28	TRBJ1-2	.	TGTGCCAGCACCCTATCAGGAGCTAGTTATGGCTACACCTTC	CASTLSGASYGYTF
.	TRBV20-1	TRBJ1-4	TRBD1	TGCAGTGCTTGGGGACAGGGAGCAACTAATGAAAAACTGTTTTTT	CSAWGQGATNEKLFF
few	TRBV11-2	TRBJ2-5	TRBD2	TGTGCCAGCAGCGAACTAGCGGGGAAATCGGAGACCCAGTACTTC	CASSELAGKSETQYF
.	TRBV2	TRBJ1-4	.	TGTGCCAGCAGTCAGGGCTCAACTAATGAAAAACTGTTTTTT	CASSQGSTNEKLFF
.	TRBV20-1	TRBJ1-2	.	TGCAGTGCATTGGTCCTCGGGGGGTTCTATGGCTACACCTTC	CSALVLGGFYGYTF
once	TRBV6-6	TRBJ1-1	.	TGTGCCAGCATCTCGACTGCTTCTGAAGCTTTCTTT	CASISTASEAFF
few	TRBV29-1	TRBJ2-2	.	TGCAGCGTTGTCCAGTACACCGGGGAGCTGTTTTTT	CSVVQYTGELFF
few	TRBV4-1	TRBJ2-5	TRBD2	TGCGCCAGCAGCCAAGAGCCTAGCGGGGGGTTAAGTGAAGAGACCCAGTACTTC	CASSQEPSGGLSEETQYF
few	TRBV10-2	TRBJ2-3	.	TGCGCCAGCAGTGAGTCGAGGAGGGGGGGCCTAGGAACAGATACGCAGTATTTT	CASSESRRGGLGTDTQYF
.	TRBV10-2	TRBJ1-4	TRBD1	TGCGCCAGCAGTGAAGACAGGGGAACCGAAAAACTGTTTTTT	CASSEDRGTEKLFF
.	TRBV5-1	TRBJ1-1	TRBD1	TGCGCCAGCAGCTCGGCCGGGACAGGGGGTGGTGAAGCTTTCTTT	CASSSAGTGGGEAFF
.	TRBV6-2/TRBV6-3	TRBJ2-6	TRBD1	TGTGCCAGCAGGCCCTCAGGGGGCTCTGGGGCCAACGTCCTGACTTTC	CASRPSGGSGANVLTF
.	TRBV20-1	TRBJ1-2	.	TGCAGTGCTAGAGGCCCTGGGGATGGCTACACCTTC	CSARGPGDGYTF
few	TRBV6-1	TRBJ2-3	TRBD1	TGTGCCAGCAGTGCCCGGACAGGGAGGCAAGATACGCAGTATTTT	CASSARTGRQDTQYF
.	TRBV29-1	TRBJ1-1	.	TGCAGCGTTGAACCAGGGAGCTTGAACACTGAAGCTTTCTTT	CSVEPGSLNTEAFF
.	TRBV11-2	TRBJ2-7	TRBD2	TGTGTCAGCAGCTTTAGCGGGGGGGCCTACGAGCAGTACTTC	CVSSFSGGAYEQYF
.	TRBV29-1	TRBJ2-1	.	TGCAGCGCCGGGACCCCCTACAATGAGCAGTTCTTC	CSAGTPYNEQFF
.	TRBV2	TRBJ2-7	.	TGTGCCAGCAGTAGCTCTGTTGCCGGCAACGAGCAGTACTTC	CASSSSVAGNEQYF
.	TRBV12-3/TRBV12-4	TRBJ1-1	.	TGTGCCAGCAGTTTCGAGGGGGAAGCTTTCTTT	CASSFEGEAFF
.	TRBV12-3/TRBV12-4	TRBJ2-5	TRBD2	TGTGCCAGCAGTTTTACTAGCGTCGACCAAGAGACCCAGTACTTC	CASSFTSVDQETQYF
.	TRBV20-1	TRBJ2-1	TRBD1	TGCAGTGCTAAACGGACAGGGAACTACAATGAGCAGTTCTTC	CSAKRTGNYNEQFF
once	TRBV12-3/TRBV12-4	TRBJ1-1	TRBD1	TGTACCAGCAGAGAACAGGGGCGCACTGAAGCTTTCTTT	CTSREQGRTEAFF
.	TRBV11-2	TRBJ2-1	.	TGTGCCAGCAGCTTAGATCTGTCGAGCTCCTACAATGAGCAGTTCTTC	CASSLDLSSSYNEQFF
few	TRBV6-5	TRBJ2-1	.	TGTGCCAGCAGTTACGGACGAGAAGGCTCCTACAATGAGCAGTTCTTC	CASSYGREGSYNEQFF
.	TRBV28	TRBJ1-2	.	TGTGCCAGCACCCTGGATGGCTATGGCTACACCTTC	CASTLDGYGYTF
.	TRBV9	TRBJ2-5	TRBD2	TGTGCCAGCAGCGTAGCGACTAGCGGGCCTCTCTGGCGGGAGACCCAGTACTTC	CASSVATSGPLWRETQYF
few	TRBV12-3/TRBV12-4	TRBJ1-2	.	TGTGCCAGCAGTTTAGGCGGTACCTATGGCTACACCTTC	CASSLGGTYGYTF
.	TRBV5-1	TRBJ2-1	TRBD2	TGTGCCAGCAGCTTAGAAGCGGGAGACTACAATGAGCAGTTCTTC	CASSLEAGDYNEQFF
.	TRBV29-1	TRBJ2-7	TRBD2	TGCAGCGTGTTAGCGGGCAGTGAGTACGAGCAGTACTTC	CSVLAGSEYEQYF
.	TRBV20-1	TRBJ1-2	TRBD1	TGCAGTGCTAGATTACAGGGGCAGGGCTATGGCTACACCTTC	CSARLQGQGYGYTF
.	TRBV7-8	TRBJ2-7	TRBD2	TGTGCCAGCAGATACCTAGCGGGAGAGTTCTCTTTTTACGAGCAGTACTTC	CASRYLAGEFSFYEQYF
.	TRBV4-1	TRBJ2-7	.	TGCGCCAGCAGTCAAGATGATGGGTCGCAGGCTCCGACCAAAGGCTACGAGCAGTACTTC	CASSQDDGSQAPTKGYEQYF
.	TRBV4-2	TRBJ2-3	TRBD2	TGTGCCAGCAGTCTCGGAGGTTCTAGCGGCGGGGTCGGCACAGATACGCAGTATTTT	CASSLGGSSGGVGTDTQYF
.	TRBV18	TRBJ1-5	.	TGTGCCAGCTCACCACATAGAGATCAGCCCCAGCATTTT	CASSPHRDQPQHF
.	TRBV3-1	TRBJ2-5	.	TGTGCCAGCAGCCAAGATGACGGGGCTGAGACCCAGTACTTC	CASSQDDGAETQYF
.	TRBV4-1	TRBJ2-4	.	TGCGCCAGCAGCCAAGACAGCCCTTCAAACATTCAGTACTTC	CASSQDSPSNIQYF
few	TRBV3-1	TRBJ2-3	TRBD2	TGTGCCAGCAGCCAAGAATTGACTAGCCTTATAACAGATACGCAGTATTTT	CASSQELTSLITDTQYF
.	TRBV3-1	TRBJ2-5	.	TGTGCCAGCAGCCAAATCTGGGCCCAAGAGACCCAGTACTTC	CASSQIWAQETQYF
few	TRBV7-2	TRBJ2-1	.	TGTGCCAGCAGCTTAGAACAGCTTAATGAGCAGTTCTTC	CASSLEQLNEQFF
.	TRBV12-3/TRBV12-4	TRBJ1-1	.	TGTGCCAGCAGTTTAAATGGGGGAACAACTGAAGCTTTCTTT	CASSLNGGTTEAFF
.	TRBV20-1	TRBJ1-5	.	TGCAGTGCTTGGAGGGGAAGCAATCAGCCCCAGCATTTT	CSAWRGSNQPQHF
.	TRBV29-1	TRBJ2-3	.	TGCAGCGTCACCCGCTGGGACATAGTCCCAGATACGCAGTATTTT	CSVTRWDIVPDTQYF
few	TRBV7-2	TRBJ2-1	.	TGTGCCAGCAGCCCCCAGAACAGCAATGAGCAGTTCTTC	CASSPQNSNEQFF
.	TRBV7-2	TRBJ2-3	.	TGTGCCAGCAGCTTACCCCGTCACTTGGGGACACACACAGATACGCAGTATTTT	CASSLPRHLGTHTDTQYF
.	TRBV6-1	TRBJ2-7	.	TGTGCCAGCAGTGAAGTGGCCCTCTCCTACGAGCAGTACTTC	CASSEVALSYEQYF
few	TRBV12-3/TRBV12-4	TRBJ2-5	TRBD1	TGTGCCATCAGTGCCAGACAGGGGGAAGAGACCCAGTACTTC	CAISARQGEETQYF
.	TRBV7-8	TRBJ2-5	.	TGTGCCAGCAGCCTTCGGGACACATTCCGGGGAGAGACCCAGTACTTC	CASSLRDTFRGETQYF
.	TRBV12-3/TRBV12-4	TRBJ2-5	TRBD2	TGTGCCAGCAGTCCCGGGACTAGCGGGGTACAAGAGACCCAGTACTTC	CASSPGTSGVQETQYF
.	TRBV6-1	TRBJ2-7	TRBD1	TGTGCCTCTTACAGGGGGCAGGGCCACGAGCAGTACTTC	CASYRGQGHEQYF
.	TRBV29-1	TRBJ2-7	.	TGCAGCGTTGGAACAGCCTCCTACGAGCAGTACTTC	CSVGTASYEQYF
few	TRBV12-3/TRBV12-4	TRBJ1-2	TRBD1	TGTGCCAGCAGCCCCGGACAGGGTGCCAACTATGGCTACACCTTC	CASSPGQGANYGYTF
few	TRBV20-1	TRBJ2-7	.	TGCAGTGCTAGAGACACCGGGACACCAGCCTACGAGCAGTACTTC	CSARDTGTPAYEQYF
.	TRBV29-1	TRBJ2-1	TRBD1	TGCAGCGTTAAAGGGGGCGGAGGCAGTGAGCAGTTCTTC	CSVKGGGGSEQFF
few	TRBV29-1	TRBJ1-2	.	TGCAGCGCCACGGACACAGCTAACTATGGCTACACCTTC	CSATDTANYGYTF
.	TRBV6-5	TRBJ2-7	.	TGTGCCAGCACAATCGGCTACGAGCAGTACTTC	CASTIGYEQYF
once	TRBV15	TRBJ1-2	.	TGTGCCACCAGCCCACGCCCCCCGTCAGAGACCTATGGCTACACCTTC	CATSPRPPSETYGYTF
.	TRBV5-1	TRBJ1-1	.	TGCGCCAGCAGTTACATCGAGGAAACTGAAGCTTTCTTT	CASSYIEETEAFF
few	TRBV29-1	TRBJ1-2	TRBD1	TGCAGCGTTGTGGGGGACAGGGTTTCTTTCAACTATGGCTACACCTTC	CSVVGDRVSFNYGYTF